The rows below give T cell receptor beta chains drawn from one sample of a study of T-cell reconstitution after alpha-beta-depleted transplantation in children. TCRdb analysed the PCR reads with MiXCR anew, one entry per CDR3 protein. The sample consists of 600,000 to 700,000 distinct CDR3 sequences, roughly 14% of them appearing once. Sequenced here: PBMCs, sampled before TCRalphabeta/CD19-depleted stem cell transplant. All receptors come from a girl under 10 years old with congenital amegakaryocytic thrombocytopenia, due to receive a stem cell transplant. Both conserved end residues are part of each CDR3. A D gene is named only where the DNA matches it firmly. The size field is filled for only some rows; it gives once, few, many or a size class.

TRBV11-2	NA	NA	TRBJ2-5	CASSFDRTQYF	TGTGCCAGCAGCTTTGACCGGACCCAGTACTTC
TRBV5-1	many	TRBD1	TRBJ1-6	CASSGQGNSPLHF	TGCGCCAGCAGCGGACAGGGGAATTCACCCCTCCACTTT
TRBV27	few	NA	TRBJ2-3	CASSLLRGTSTDTQYF	TGTGCCAGCAGTTTATTGCGCGGTACTAGCACAGATACGCAGTATTTT
TRBV5-1	NA	NA	TRBJ1-5	CASSFDGNNQPQHF	TGCGCCAGCAGCTTCGACGGAAACAATCAGCCCCAGCATTTT
TRBV5-1	NA	NA	TRBJ2-1	CASSLVPHGQFF	TGCGCCAGCAGCTTGGTCCCACATGGGCAGTTCTTC
TRBV6-5	few	TRBD2	TRBJ2-1	CASSYLRLAGGNEQFF	TGTGCCAGCAGTTACCTAAGACTAGCGGGAGGGAATGAGCAGTTCTTC
TRBV5-6	many	NA	TRBJ1-4	CASSSSGEHNEKLFF	TGTGCCAGCAGCTCGTCTGGGGAGCATAATGAAAAACTGTTTTTT
TRBV20-1	many	TRBD2	TRBJ2-3	CSARERGTSTDTQYF	TGCAGTGCTCGTGAGCGGGGAACTAGCACAGATACGCAGTATTTT
TRBV20-1	many	TRBD2	TRBJ2-2	CSASSGLARNTGELFF	TGCAGTGCTAGCTCGGGACTAGCGAGAAACACCGGGGAGCTGTTTTTT
TRBV11-1	NA	TRBD1	TRBJ1-1	CASNFRRGGQREAFF	TGTGCCAGCAACTTCCGTCGCGGGGGACAGCGTGAAGCTTTCTTT
TRBV11-2	many	NA	TRBJ1-6	CASSLDGVTAFYHF	TGTGCCAGCAGCTTAGATGGCGTAACAGCGTTTTACCACTTT
TRBV15	few	NA	TRBJ2-1	CATSRVRDGAAGHEQFF	TGTGCCACCAGCAGAGTAAGGGACGGAGCCGCGGGCCATGAGCAGTTCTTC
TRBV29-1	many	TRBD2	TRBJ2-3	CSIGLAGGVGDTQYF	TGCAGCATCGGACTAGCGGGAGGCGTCGGAGATACGCAGTATTTT
TRBV7-2	many	TRBD2	TRBJ2-1	CASSSRGGSSYNEQFF	TGTGCCAGCAGTTCCCGGGGCGGGAGTTCCTACAATGAGCAGTTCTTC
TRBV5-1	NA	NA	TRBJ2-7	CASSLVVGTGRHYEQYF	TGCGCCAGCAGCTTGGTTGTTGGTACAGGTAGGCATTACGAGCAGTACTTC
TRBV4-1	many	NA	TRBJ2-7	CASSQVTGPTYEQYF	TGCGCCAGCAGCCAAGTGACAGGCCCTACCTACGAGCAGTACTTC
TRBV29-1	many	TRBD2	TRBJ2-5	CSVELLAGSPQETQYF	TGCAGCGTTGAATTACTAGCGGGATCTCCCCAAGAGACCCAGTACTTC
TRBV12-3/TRBV12-4	many	NA	TRBJ2-3	CASSLQGRVGTDTQYF	TGTGCCAGCAGTTTACAGGGGAGGGTAGGCACAGATACGCAGTATTTT
TRBV6-1	few	NA	TRBJ2-7	CAIAPYSYEQYF	TGTGCCATCGCCCCGTACTCCTACGAGCAGTACTTC
TRBV7-7	many	NA	TRBJ2-3	CASSDFSGDTQYF	TGTGCCAGCAGCGATTTTTCAGGGGATACGCAGTATTTT
TRBV3-1	many	NA	TRBJ1-4	CASSHGPRVVLFF	TGTGCCAGCAGCCATGGGCCCAGGGTGGTGCTGTTTTTT
TRBV5-5	NA	TRBD1	TRBJ2-5	CASSFPGQQETQYF	TGTGCCAGCAGCTTTCCGGGACAGCAAGAGACCCAGTACTTC